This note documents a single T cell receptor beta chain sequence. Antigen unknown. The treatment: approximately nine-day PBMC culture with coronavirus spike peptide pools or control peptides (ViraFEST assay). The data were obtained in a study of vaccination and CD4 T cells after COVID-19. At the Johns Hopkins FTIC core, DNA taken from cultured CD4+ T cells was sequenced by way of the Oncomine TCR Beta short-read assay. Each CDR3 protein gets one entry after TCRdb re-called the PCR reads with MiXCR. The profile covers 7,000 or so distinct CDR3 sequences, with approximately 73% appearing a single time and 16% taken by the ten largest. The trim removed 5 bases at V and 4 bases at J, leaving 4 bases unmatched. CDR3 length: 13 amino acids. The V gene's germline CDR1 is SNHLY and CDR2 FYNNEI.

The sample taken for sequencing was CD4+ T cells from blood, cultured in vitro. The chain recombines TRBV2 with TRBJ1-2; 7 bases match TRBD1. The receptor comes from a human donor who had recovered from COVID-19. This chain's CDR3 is CASSRDSFYGYTF. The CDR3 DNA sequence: TGTGCCAGCAGTCGGGACAGCTTCTATGGCTACACCTTC.